The TCR beta chain described here comes from a study of multiple sclerosis patients with progressive multifocal leukoencephalopathy. Documented time point: time of PML onset. The T3 samples were drawn when PML began. Per the germline V gene, CDR1 is LNHNV and CDR2 is YYDKDF (reference sequence). V shed 1 base, J shed 5 bases, and the junction held 3 bases outside the gene matches. CDR3 length: 15 residues. Findings and caveats of the study: Lower normalized Shannon entropy suggested reduced TRB diversity in most PML patients. No common TRBV or TRBJ usage or pairing appeared at PML.

Produced via immunoSEQ multiplex PCR; TCRdb's table is partial and in-frame only. There are roughly 28,000 clones in the sample; around 83% occur only once, and around 12% lies in the top ten. This clone came up a few times. Its antigen is unknown. The sequence derives from a woman aged 25 to 45 with progressive multifocal leukoencephalopathy. The V gene is TRBV15, the J gene TRBJ2-3; 10 positions match TRBD2. This material consisted of PBMCs, taken from a patient treated with natalizumab. The CDR3 sequence: CATSRASGGRDTQYF. For the CDR3, the DNA is TGTGCCACCAGCAGAGCTAGCGGGGGAAGAGATACGCAGTATTTT.